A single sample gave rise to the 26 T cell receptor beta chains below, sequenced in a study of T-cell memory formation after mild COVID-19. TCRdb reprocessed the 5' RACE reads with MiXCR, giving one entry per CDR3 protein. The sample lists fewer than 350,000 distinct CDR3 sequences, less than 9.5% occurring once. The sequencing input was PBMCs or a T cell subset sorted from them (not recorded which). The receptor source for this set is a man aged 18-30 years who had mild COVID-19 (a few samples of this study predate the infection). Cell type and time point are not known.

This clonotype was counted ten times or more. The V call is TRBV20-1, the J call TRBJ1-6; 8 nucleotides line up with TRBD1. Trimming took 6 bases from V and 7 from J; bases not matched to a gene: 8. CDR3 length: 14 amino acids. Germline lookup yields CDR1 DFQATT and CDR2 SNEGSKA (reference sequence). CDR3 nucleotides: TGCAGTGCCGGGACAGGACGGGAAAATTCACCCCTCCACTTT. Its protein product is CSAGTGRENSPLHF.

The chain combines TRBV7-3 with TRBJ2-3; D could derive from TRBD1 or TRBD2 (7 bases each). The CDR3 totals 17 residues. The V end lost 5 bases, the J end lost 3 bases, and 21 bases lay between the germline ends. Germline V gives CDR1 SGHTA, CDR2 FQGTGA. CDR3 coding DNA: TGTGCCAGCAGCCACAACCCAACAGGGGAGGGGACAGATACGCAGTATTTT. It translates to CASSHNPTGEGTDTQYF.

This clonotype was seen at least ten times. The CDR3 protein is CASSLGAYGYTF. As DNA, the CDR3 is TGTGCCAGCAGCTTGGGGGCCTATGGCTACACCTTC. The chain couples TRBV11-2 to TRBJ1-2, with D possibly matching TRBD1 (6 bases). Germline CDR1 and CDR2: SGHAT and FQNNGV. The V end lost 3 bases, the J end lost 4 bases, and 6 bases lay between the germline ends. CDR3 size: 12 residues.

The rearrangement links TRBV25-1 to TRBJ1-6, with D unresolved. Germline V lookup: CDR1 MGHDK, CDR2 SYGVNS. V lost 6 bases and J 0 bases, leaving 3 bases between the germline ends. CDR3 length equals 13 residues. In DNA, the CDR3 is TGTGCCAGCAGGGGCTCCTATAATTCACCCCTCCACTTT. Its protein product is CASRGSYNSPLHF.

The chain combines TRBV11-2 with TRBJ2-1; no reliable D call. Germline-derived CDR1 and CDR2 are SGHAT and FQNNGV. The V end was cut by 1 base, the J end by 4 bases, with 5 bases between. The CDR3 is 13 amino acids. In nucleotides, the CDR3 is TGTGCCAGCAGCTTAGCCTTTTACAATGAGCAGTTCTTC. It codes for CASSLAFYNEQFF. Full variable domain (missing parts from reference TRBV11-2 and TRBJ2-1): EAGVAQSPRYKIIEKRQSVAFWCNPISGHATLYWYQQILGQGPKLLIQFQNNGVVDDSQLPKDRFSAERLKGVDSTLKIQPAKLEDSAVYLCASSLAFYNEQFFGPGTRLTVL.

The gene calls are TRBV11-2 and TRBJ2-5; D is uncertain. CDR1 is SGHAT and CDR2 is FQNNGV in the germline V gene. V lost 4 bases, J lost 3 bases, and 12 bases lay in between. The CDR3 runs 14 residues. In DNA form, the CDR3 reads TGTGCCAGCAGCTCCTTGACTGAGAAAGAGACCCAGTACTTC. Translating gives CASSSLTEKETQYF.

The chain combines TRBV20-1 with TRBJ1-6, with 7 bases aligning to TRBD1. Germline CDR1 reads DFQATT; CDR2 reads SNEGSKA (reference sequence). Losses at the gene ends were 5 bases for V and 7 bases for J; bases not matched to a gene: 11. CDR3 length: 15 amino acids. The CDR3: CSARVVLGGNSPLHF. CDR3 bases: TGCAGTGCTCGAGTTGTTTTAGGGGGCAATTCACCCCTCCACTTT.

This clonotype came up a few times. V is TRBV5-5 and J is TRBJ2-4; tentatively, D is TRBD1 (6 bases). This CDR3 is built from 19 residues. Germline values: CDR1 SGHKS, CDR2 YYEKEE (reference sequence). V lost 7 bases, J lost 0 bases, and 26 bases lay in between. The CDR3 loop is CASRPAGEYRMLAKNIQYF. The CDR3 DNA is TGTGCCAGCCGCCCGGCAGGGGAATATAGGATGCTAGCCAAAAACATTCAGTACTTC. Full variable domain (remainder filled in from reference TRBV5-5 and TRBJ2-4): DAGVTQSPTHLIKTRGQQVTLRCSPISGHKSVSWYQQVLGQGPQFIFQYYEKEERGRGNFPDRFSARQFPNYSSELNVNALLLGDSALYLCASRPAGEYRMLAKNIQYFGAGTRLSVL.

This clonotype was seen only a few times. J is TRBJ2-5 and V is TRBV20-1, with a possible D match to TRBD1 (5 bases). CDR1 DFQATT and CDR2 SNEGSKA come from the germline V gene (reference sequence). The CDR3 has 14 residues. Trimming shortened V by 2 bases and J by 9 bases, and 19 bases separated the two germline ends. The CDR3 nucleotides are TGCAGTGCTAGATCGGTCACGGACAAGGGCCCCCAGTACTTC. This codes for CSARSVTDKGPQYF.

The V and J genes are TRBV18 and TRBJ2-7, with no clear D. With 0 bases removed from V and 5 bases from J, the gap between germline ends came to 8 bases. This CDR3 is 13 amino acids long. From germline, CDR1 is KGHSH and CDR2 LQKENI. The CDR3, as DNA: TGTGCCAGCTCACCACCTACATTCCACGAGCAGTACTTC. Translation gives CASSPPTFHEQYF.

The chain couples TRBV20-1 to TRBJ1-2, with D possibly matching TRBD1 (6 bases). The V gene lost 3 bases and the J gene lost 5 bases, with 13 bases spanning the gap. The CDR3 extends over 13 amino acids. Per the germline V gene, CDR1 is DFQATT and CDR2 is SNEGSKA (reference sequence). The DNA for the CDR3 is TGCAGTGCTAGTGAACAGGGTTATTATGGCTACACCTTC. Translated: CSASEQGYYGYTF.

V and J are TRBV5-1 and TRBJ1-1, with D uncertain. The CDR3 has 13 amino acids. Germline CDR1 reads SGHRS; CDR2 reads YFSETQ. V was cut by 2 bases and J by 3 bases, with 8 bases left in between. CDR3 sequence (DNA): TGCGCCAGCAGCTTCGCCCCAGACACTGAAGCTTTCTTT. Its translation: CASSFAPDTEAFF.

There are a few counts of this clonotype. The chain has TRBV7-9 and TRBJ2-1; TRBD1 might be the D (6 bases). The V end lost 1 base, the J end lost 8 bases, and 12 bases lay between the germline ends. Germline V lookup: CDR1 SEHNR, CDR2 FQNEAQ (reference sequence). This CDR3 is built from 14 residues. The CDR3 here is CASSLEGVGDEQFF. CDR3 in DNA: TGTGCCAGCAGCTTAGAGGGGGTTGGCGATGAGCAGTTCTTC.

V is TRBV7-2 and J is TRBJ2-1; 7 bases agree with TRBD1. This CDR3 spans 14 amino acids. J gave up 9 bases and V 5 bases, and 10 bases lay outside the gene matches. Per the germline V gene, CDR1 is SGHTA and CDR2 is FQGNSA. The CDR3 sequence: CASSPTRQGIEQFF. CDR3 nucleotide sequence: TGTGCCAGCAGCCCCACCCGACAGGGAATTGAGCAGTTCTTC.

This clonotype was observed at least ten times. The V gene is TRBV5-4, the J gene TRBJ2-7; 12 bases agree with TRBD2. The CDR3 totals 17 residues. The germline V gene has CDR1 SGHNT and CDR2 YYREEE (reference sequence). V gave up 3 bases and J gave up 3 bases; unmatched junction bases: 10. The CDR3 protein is CASSSGGLAGTFYEQYV. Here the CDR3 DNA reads TGTGCCAGCAGCTCGGGCGGACTAGCGGGGACCTTCTACGAGCAGTACGTC.

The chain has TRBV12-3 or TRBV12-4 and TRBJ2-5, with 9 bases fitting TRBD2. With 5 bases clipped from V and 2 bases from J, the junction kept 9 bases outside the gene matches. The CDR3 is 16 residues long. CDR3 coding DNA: TGTGCCAGCAGTCCTATAGCGGGGGAAGGTCAAGAGACCCAGTACTTC. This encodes CASSPIAGEGQETQYF.

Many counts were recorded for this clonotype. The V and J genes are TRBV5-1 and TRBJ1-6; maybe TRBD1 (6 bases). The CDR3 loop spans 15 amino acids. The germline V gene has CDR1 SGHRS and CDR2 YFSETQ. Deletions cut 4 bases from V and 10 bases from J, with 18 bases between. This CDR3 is CASSPRGQTSSPLHF. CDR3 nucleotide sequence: TGCGCCAGCAGCCCACGCGGACAGACCTCGTCACCCCTCCACTTT.

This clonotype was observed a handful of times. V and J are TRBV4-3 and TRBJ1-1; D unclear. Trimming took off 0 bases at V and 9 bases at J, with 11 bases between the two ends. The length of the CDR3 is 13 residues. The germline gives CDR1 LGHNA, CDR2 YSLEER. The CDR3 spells CASSQEPGLKAFF. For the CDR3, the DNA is TGCGCCAGCAGCCAAGAACCAGGTCTTAAAGCTTTCTTT.

The CDR3 region is CSARDLGSYGYTF. The CDR3, as DNA: TGCAGTGCTAGAGATCTTGGGAGCTATGGCTACACCTTC. The chain uses TRBV20-1 and TRBJ1-2; no definite D call. This CDR3 contains 13 residues. V lost 0 bases, J lost 4 bases, and 9 bases lay in between. Germline CDR1 and CDR2: DFQATT and SNEGSKA (reference sequence).

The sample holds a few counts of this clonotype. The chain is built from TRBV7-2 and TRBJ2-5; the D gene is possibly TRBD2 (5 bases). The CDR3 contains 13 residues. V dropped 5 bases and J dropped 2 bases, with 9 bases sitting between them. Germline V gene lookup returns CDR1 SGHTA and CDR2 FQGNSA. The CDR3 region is CASSVGIQETQYF. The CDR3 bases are TGTGCCAGCAGCGTCGGGATTCAAGAGACCCAGTACTTC. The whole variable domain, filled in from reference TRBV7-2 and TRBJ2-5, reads GAGVSQSPSNKVTEKGKDVELRCDPISGHTALYWYRQSLGQGLEFLIYFQGNSAPDKSGLPSDRFSAERTGGSVSTLTIQRTQQEDSAVYLCASSVGIQETQYFGPGTRLLVL.

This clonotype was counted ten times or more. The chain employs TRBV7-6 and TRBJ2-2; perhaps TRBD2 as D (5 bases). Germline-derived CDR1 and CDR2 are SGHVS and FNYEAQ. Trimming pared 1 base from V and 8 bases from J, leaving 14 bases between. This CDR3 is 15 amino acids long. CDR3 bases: TGTGCCAGCAGCTTAGACGCCGGGGTATCAGGGGAGCTGTTTTTT. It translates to CASSLDAGVSGELFF. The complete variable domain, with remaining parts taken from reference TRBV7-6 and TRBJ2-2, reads GAGVSQSPRYKVTKRGQDVALRCDPISGHVSLYWYRQALGQGPEFLTYFNYEAQQDKSGLPNDRFSAERPEGSISTLTIQRTEQRDSAMYRCASSLDAGVSGELFFGEGSRLTVL.

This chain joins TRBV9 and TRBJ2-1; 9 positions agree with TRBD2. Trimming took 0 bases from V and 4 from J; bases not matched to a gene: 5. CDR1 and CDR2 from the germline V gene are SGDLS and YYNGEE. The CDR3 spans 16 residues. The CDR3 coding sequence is TGTGCCAGCAGCGTAGGCGGGGGGGCACCATACAATGAGCAGTTCTTC. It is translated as CASSVGGGAPYNEQFF.

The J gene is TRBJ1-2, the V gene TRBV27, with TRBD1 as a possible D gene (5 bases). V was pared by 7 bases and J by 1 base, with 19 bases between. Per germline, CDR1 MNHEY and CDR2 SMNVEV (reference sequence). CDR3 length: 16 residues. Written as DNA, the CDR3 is TGTGCCAGCACCCCCTCTTGGGGGGGTGGTAACTATGGCTACACCTTC. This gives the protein CASTPSWGGGNYGYTF.

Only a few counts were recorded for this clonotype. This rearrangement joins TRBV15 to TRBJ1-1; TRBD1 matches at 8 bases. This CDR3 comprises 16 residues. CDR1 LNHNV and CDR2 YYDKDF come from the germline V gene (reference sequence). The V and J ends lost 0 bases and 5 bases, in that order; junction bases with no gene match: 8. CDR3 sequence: CATSRDFGRGQTEAFF. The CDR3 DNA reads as TGTGCCACCAGCAGAGATTTTGGCAGGGGGCAGACTGAAGCTTTCTTT.

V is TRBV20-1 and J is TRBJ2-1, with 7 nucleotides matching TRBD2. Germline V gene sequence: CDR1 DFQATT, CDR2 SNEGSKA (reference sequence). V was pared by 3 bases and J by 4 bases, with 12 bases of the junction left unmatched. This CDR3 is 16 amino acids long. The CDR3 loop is CSASLVGGVFYNEQFF. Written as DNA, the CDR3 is TGCAGTGCTAGCCTAGTTGGGGGGGTTTTTTACAATGAGCAGTTCTTC.

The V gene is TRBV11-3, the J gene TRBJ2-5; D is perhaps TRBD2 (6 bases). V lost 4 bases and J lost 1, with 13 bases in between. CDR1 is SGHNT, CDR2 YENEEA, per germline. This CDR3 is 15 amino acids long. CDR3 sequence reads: CASSSSMRGQETQYF. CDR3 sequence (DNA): TGTGCCAGCAGCTCTTCGATGCGGGGCCAAGAGACCCAGTACTTC.